These T cell receptor beta chains were read from a single sample in a study of Ad26.COV2.S vaccination and SARS-CoV-2 variants. Assay: immunoSEQ multiplex PCR; the TCRdb copy retains only in-frame clones and omits some. The sample shows 330,000 or so clones, 85% to 90% of them seen only once. Sequencing used peripheral blood, obtained in a trial of Ad26.COV2.S vaccine versus placebo. Every receptor here comes from a person aged 18-65 years who received the Ad26.COV2.S COVID-19 vaccine or a placebo. The CDR3 runs from the conserved cysteine through the conserved F or W. A D gene is named only where the DNA matches it firmly. Not all rows give a size; the values are once, few, many and, for expanded clones, a class.

abundance	v_gene	d_gene	j_gene	CDR3nt	CDR3aa
-	TRBV6-2/TRBV6-3	TRBD1	TRBJ2-5	TGTGCCAGCAGTTCTATTTCACAGGGGATACAAGAGACCCAGTACTTC	CASSSISQGIQETQYF
-	TRBV6-5	-	TRBJ1-4	TGTGCCAGCAGTTCATCAGTCTGGACTAATGAAAAACTGTTTTTT	CASSSSVWTNEKLFF
-	TRBV2	-	TRBJ2-1	TGTGCCAGCAGTGAAGCTTCGGCCTACAATGAGCAGTTCTTC	CASSEASAYNEQFF
-	TRBV4-3	-	TRBJ1-3	TGCGCCAGCAGCCAAGATCATCTAGGGCAGGGAAACACCATATATTTT	CASSQDHLGQGNTIYF
once	TRBV29-1	-	TRBJ2-5	TGCAGCGTTGCCGGCGTCGGAGAGACCCAGTACTTC	CSVAGVGETQYF
-	TRBV25-1	-	TRBJ1-1	TGTGCCAGCAGTGATGGGGTAGGTGCTTTCTTT	CASSDGVGAFF
-	TRBV19	TRBD1	TRBJ2-5	TGTGCCAGTAGTGGGACAGGGACGATTCAAGAGACCCAGTACTTC	CASSGTGTIQETQYF
-	TRBV25-1	-	TRBJ2-7	TGTGCCAGCAGTGAGGGGGTGGTGAGCGAGCAGTACTTC	CASSEGVVSEQYF
-	TRBV7-2	-	TRBJ1-3	TGTGCCAGCAGCTTAGCTCCTACAGGGCGCGCTGGAAACACCATATATTTT	CASSLAPTGRAGNTIYF
few	TRBV19	-	TRBJ1-1	TGTGCCAGTAGTATTATGGGCAGGGCGAGGACTGAAGCTTTCTTT	CASSIMGRARTEAFF
-	TRBV4-1	TRBD1	TRBJ1-3	TGCGCCAGCAGCCAATCGACAGGGGTCTCTGGAAACACCATATATTTT	CASSQSTGVSGNTIYF
-	TRBV9	-	TRBJ2-3	TGTGCCAGCAGCGTAGACGGGAGAGATACGCAGTATTTT	CASSVDGRDTQYF
-	TRBV19	-	TRBJ1-1	TGTGCCAGTAGTCGGGGTTACACTGAAGCTTTCTTT	CASSRGYTEAFF
-	TRBV2	-	TRBJ1-3	TGTGCCAGCAGTGAATTGACGACAGTAGCTGGAAACACCATATATTTT	CASSELTTVAGNTIYF
-	TRBV5-1	-	TRBJ1-2	TGCGCCAGCAGCTTGGACAGACCCCGGGCAGGCTACACCTTC	CASSLDRPRAGYTF
once	TRBV18	-	TRBJ1-6	TGTGCCAGCTCAGCAGACAGTAACAATTCACCCCTCCACTTT	CASSADSNNSPLHF
-	TRBV7-2	-	TRBJ1-5	TGTGCCAGCAGCTCCCGCGGCGGTCAGCCCCAGCATTTT	CASSSRGGQPQHF
-	TRBV6-5	TRBD1	TRBJ1-4	TGTGCCAGCGGAGGACAGGATTTTAATGAAAAACTGTTTTTT	CASGGQDFNEKLFF
-	TRBV9	TRBD1	TRBJ2-1	TGTGCCAGCAGCGTAGGCCCCCGCCGACAGGGGGGCAATGAGCAGTTCTTC	CASSVGPRRQGGNEQFF
-	TRBV27	-	TRBJ2-1	TGTGCCAGCAGTTTGCGACTAGCAGGGGCCAATGAGCAGTTCTTC	CASSLRLAGANEQFF
-	TRBV5-1	-	TRBJ1-1	TGCGCCAGCAGCTTGAGCCAGGGGAACACTGAAGCTTTCTTT	CASSLSQGNTEAFF
-	TRBV29-1	-	TRBJ1-1	TGCAGCGTTGAGGCAGAAGACACTGAAGCTTTCTTT	CSVEAEDTEAFF
-	TRBV27	-	TRBJ1-2	TGTGCCAGCAGTTTATCGGGCCAGGGGAACTATGGCTACACCTTC	CASSLSGQGNYGYTF
-	TRBV28	-	TRBJ1-2	TGTGCCAGCAGTTTGAATCTCCGAGGCTACACCTTC	CASSLNLRGYTF
-	TRBV2	-	TRBJ2-1	TGTGCCAGCAGTGATCTTCTTCAGGCGGCCTACAATGAGCAGTTCTTC	CASSDLLQAAYNEQFF
-	TRBV5-4	TRBD1	TRBJ2-7	TGTGCCAGCAGCTCGCCCCGGGACAGGGGTGAGTACGAGCAGTACTTC	CASSSPRDRGEYEQYF
-	TRBV3-1/TRBV3-2	TRBD2	TRBJ2-1	TGTGCCAGCAGCCTTAGCGGGGGAGAGCAGTTCTTC	CASSLSGGEQFF
-	TRBV9	-	TRBJ2-1	TGTGCCAGCAGCCCCCGACTGGACCTCTCCTACAATGAGCAGTTCTTC	CASSPRLDLSYNEQFF
-	TRBV3-1/TRBV3-2	TRBD1	TRBJ1-2	TGTGCCAGCAGCCTGGGGACAGAGCATGGGTATGGCTACACCTTC	CASSLGTEHGYGYTF